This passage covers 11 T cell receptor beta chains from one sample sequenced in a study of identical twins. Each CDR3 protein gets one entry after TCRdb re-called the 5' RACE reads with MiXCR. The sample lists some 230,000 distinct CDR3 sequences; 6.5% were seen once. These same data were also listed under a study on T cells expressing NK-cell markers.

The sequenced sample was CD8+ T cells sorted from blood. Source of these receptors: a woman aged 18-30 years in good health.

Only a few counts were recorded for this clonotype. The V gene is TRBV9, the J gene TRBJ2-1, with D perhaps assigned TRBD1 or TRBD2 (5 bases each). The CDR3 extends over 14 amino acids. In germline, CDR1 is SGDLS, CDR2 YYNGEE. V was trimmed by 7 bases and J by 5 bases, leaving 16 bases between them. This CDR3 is CASASRDGDNEQFF. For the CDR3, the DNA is TGTGCCAGCGCTTCCCGGGACGGAGACAATGAGCAGTTCTTC.

CDR3 coding DNA: TGTGCCAGCAGTTTATTCTCCCGGGGAGAGGGAGATACGCAGTATTTT. Amino acids: CASSLFSRGEGDTQYF. V usage is TRBV27 and J usage is TRBJ2-3, with a weak D call TRBD2 (5 bases). Germline loops: CDR1 MNHEY, CDR2 SMNVEV (reference sequence). Trimming removed 1 base at V and 5 bases at J, with 16 bases between. The CDR3 extends over 16 amino acids.

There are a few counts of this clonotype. CDR3 loop: CAIMSTGGDEQYF. In DNA, the CDR3 is TGTGCCATCATGTCTACAGGGGGCGACGAGCAGTACTTC. The chain combines TRBV10-3 with TRBJ2-7, with 9 bases that match TRBD1. This CDR3 contains 13 residues. Germline loops: CDR1 ENHRY, CDR2 SYGVKD. Germline trimming cut 7 bases from V and 5 bases from J; bases unmatched to any gene: 6.

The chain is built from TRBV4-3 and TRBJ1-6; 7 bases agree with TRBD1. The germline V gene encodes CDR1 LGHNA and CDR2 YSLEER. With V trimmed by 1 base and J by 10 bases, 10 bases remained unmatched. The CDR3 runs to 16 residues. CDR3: CASSQVGGSGGSPLHF. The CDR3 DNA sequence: TGCGCCAGCAGCCAAGTAGGGGGCAGCGGGGGATCACCCCTCCACTTT.

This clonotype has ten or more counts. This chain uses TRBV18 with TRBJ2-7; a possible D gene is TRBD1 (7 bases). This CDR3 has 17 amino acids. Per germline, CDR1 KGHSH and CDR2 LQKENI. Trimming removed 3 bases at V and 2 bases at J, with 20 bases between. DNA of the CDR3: TGTGCCAGCTCACCCGATCCGGGGGACAGTGGGACCTACGAGCAGTACTTC. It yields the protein CASSPDPGDSGTYEQYF.

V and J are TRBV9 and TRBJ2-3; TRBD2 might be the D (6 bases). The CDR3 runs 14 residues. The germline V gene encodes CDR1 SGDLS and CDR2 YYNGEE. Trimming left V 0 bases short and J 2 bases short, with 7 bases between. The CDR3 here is CASSVAGDTDTQYF. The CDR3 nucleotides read TGTGCCAGCAGCGTAGCGGGGGACACAGATACGCAGTATTTT.

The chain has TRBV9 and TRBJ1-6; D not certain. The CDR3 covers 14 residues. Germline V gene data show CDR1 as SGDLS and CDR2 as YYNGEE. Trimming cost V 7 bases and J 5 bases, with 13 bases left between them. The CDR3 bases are TGTGCCAGCGCGGACCCTACTCATAATTCACCCCTCCACTTT. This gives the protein CASADPTHNSPLHF.

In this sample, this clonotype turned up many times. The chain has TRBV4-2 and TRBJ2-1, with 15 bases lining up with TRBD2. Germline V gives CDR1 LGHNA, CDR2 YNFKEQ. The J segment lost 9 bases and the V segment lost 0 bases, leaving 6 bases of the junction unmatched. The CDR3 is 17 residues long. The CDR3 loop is CASSQDGLAGGPGEQFF. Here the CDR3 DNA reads TGTGCCAGCAGCCAAGATGGACTAGCGGGGGGGCCCGGTGAGCAGTTCTTC.

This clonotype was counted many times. The CDR3 DNA follows: TGTGCCAGCAGTTTAATCGGAGCTAGCGGGGGGGATGAGCAGTTCTTC. Amino acids: CASSLIGASGGDEQFF. J is TRBJ2-1 and V is TRBV27; 12 bases fit TRBD2. Trimming cost V 2 bases and J 8 bases; bases outside gene matches: 7. CDR1 and CDR2 from the germline V gene are MNHEY and SMNVEV (reference sequence). This CDR3 comprises 16 residues.

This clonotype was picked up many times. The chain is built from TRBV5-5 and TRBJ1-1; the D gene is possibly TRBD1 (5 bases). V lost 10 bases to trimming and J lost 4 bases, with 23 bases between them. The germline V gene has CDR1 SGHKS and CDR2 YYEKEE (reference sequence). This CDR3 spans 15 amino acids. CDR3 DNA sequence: TGTGCCTGCAATCAGGGTGCCCTCATTAGCACTGAAGCTTTCTTT. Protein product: CACNQGALISTEAFF.

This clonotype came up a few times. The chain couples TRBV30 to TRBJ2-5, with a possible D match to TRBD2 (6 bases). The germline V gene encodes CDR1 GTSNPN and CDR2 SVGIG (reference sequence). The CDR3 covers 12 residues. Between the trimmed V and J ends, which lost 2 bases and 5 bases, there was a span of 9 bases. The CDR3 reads CAWSWLAETQYF. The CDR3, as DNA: TGTGCCTGGAGTTGGCTAGCGGAGACCCAGTACTTC. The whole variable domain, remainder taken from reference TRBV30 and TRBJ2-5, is SQTIHQWPATLVQPVGSPLSLECTVEGTSNPNLYWYRQAAGRGLQLLFYSVGIGQISSEVPQNLSASRPQDRQFILSSKKLLLSDSGFYLCAWSWLAETQYFGPGTRLLVL.